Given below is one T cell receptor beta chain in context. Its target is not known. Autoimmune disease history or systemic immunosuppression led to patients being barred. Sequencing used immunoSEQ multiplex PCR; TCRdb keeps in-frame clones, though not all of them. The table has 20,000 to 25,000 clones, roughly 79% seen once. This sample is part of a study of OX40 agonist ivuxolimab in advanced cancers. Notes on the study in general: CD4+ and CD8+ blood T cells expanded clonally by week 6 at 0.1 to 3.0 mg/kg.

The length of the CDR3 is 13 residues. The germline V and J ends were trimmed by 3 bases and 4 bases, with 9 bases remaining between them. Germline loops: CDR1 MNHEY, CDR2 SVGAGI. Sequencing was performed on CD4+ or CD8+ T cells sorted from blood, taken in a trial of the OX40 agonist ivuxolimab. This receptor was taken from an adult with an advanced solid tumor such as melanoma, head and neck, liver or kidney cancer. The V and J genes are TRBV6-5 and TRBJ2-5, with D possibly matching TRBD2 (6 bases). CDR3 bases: TGTGCCAGCAGTTATTTCGGGGGAGAGACCCAGTACTTC. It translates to CASSYFGGETQYF.